One sample yielded the 6 T cell receptor beta chains listed below, sequenced in a study of shared T cell receptors in the human thymus. Produced via immunoSEQ multiplex PCR; TCRdb's table is partial and in-frame only. Here the sample spans hundreds of thousands of clones, around 87% being singletons. The same specimen was also included in a second study, on human thymus T cells.

The sample consisted of thymocytes. These receptors were taken from a boy less than two years old with a congenital heart defect.

The V gene is TRBV6-5, the J gene TRBJ1-4; a possible D gene is TRBD1 (6 bases). Trimming pared 5 bases from V and 5 bases from J, leaving 12 bases between. The CDR3 has 14 residues. CDR1 and CDR2 from the germline V gene are MNHEY and SVGAGI. CDR3 sequence: CASSTQGGNEKLFF. The CDR3 coding sequence is TGTGCCAGCAGTACACAGGGTGGGAATGAAAAACTGTTTTTT.

CDR3 protein: CASSLASQGRDEQYF. CDR3 sequence (DNA): TGTGCCAGCAGCTTAGCTTCGCAGGGGCGGGACGAGCAGTACTTC. The rearrangement links TRBV11-2 to TRBJ2-7; TRBD1 is a possible D gene (6 bases). The V gene lost 1 base and the J gene lost 5 bases, with 15 bases spanning the gap. CDR1 SGHAT and CDR2 FQNNGV come from the germline V gene. CDR3 length: 15 residues.

The gene calls are TRBV15 and TRBJ1-4; TRBD1 matches 8 bases. Germline-derived CDR1 and CDR2 are LNHNV and YYDKDF (reference sequence). V was clipped by 0 bases and J by 3 bases; unmatched bases: 12. The CDR3 length is 19 residues. The CDR3 loop reads CATSREVETGEEPNEKLFF. The CDR3 DNA is TGTGCCACCAGCAGAGAGGTTGAGACAGGGGAGGAACCTAATGAAAAACTGTTTTTT.

This sequence joins TRBV27 and TRBJ2-6; 9 bases are a match to TRBD2. Germline trimming cut 2 bases from V and 2 bases from J; bases unmatched to any gene: 16. The CDR3 sequence is 21 residues long. Germline V CDR1 and CDR2: MNHEY, SMNVEV (reference sequence). The CDR3 reads CASSLSGGRTDSFPGANVLTF. Here the CDR3 DNA reads TGTGCCAGCAGTTTAAGCGGGGGGAGGACAGACTCATTCCCTGGGGCCAACGTCCTGACTTTC. Using reference TRBV27 and TRBJ2-6 for the parts outside the CDR3, the full variable domain is EAQVTQNPRYLITVTGKKLTVTCSQNMNHEYMSWYRQDPGLGLRQIYYSMNVEVTDKGDVPEGYKVSRKEKRNFPLILESPSPNQTSLYFCASSLSGGRTDSFPGANVLTFGAGSRLTVL.

The count of this clone is one. The chain is built from TRBV28 and TRBJ2-2; D remains unclear. Trimming stripped 2 bases from V and 5 bases from J, with 15 bases between. The CDR3 runs 16 residues. CDR1 and CDR2 from the germline V gene are MDHEN and SYDVKM. The CDR3 sequence: CASSLESRGRTGELFF. The CDR3 coding sequence is TGTGCCAGCAGTTTAGAGTCTCGAGGAAGGACCGGGGAGCTGTTTTTT.

The rearrangement uses TRBV11-3 and TRBJ2-1, with TRBD2 matching over 12 bases. The CDR3 runs 15 residues. The J segment lost 9 bases and the V segment lost 1 base, leaving 4 bases of the junction unmatched. From germline, CDR1 is SGHNT and CDR2 YENEEA. CDR3 nucleotides: TGTGCCAGCAGCTTAGGCGCTAGCGGGGGGGTTGAGCAGTTCTTC. It yields the protein CASSLGASGGVEQFF.